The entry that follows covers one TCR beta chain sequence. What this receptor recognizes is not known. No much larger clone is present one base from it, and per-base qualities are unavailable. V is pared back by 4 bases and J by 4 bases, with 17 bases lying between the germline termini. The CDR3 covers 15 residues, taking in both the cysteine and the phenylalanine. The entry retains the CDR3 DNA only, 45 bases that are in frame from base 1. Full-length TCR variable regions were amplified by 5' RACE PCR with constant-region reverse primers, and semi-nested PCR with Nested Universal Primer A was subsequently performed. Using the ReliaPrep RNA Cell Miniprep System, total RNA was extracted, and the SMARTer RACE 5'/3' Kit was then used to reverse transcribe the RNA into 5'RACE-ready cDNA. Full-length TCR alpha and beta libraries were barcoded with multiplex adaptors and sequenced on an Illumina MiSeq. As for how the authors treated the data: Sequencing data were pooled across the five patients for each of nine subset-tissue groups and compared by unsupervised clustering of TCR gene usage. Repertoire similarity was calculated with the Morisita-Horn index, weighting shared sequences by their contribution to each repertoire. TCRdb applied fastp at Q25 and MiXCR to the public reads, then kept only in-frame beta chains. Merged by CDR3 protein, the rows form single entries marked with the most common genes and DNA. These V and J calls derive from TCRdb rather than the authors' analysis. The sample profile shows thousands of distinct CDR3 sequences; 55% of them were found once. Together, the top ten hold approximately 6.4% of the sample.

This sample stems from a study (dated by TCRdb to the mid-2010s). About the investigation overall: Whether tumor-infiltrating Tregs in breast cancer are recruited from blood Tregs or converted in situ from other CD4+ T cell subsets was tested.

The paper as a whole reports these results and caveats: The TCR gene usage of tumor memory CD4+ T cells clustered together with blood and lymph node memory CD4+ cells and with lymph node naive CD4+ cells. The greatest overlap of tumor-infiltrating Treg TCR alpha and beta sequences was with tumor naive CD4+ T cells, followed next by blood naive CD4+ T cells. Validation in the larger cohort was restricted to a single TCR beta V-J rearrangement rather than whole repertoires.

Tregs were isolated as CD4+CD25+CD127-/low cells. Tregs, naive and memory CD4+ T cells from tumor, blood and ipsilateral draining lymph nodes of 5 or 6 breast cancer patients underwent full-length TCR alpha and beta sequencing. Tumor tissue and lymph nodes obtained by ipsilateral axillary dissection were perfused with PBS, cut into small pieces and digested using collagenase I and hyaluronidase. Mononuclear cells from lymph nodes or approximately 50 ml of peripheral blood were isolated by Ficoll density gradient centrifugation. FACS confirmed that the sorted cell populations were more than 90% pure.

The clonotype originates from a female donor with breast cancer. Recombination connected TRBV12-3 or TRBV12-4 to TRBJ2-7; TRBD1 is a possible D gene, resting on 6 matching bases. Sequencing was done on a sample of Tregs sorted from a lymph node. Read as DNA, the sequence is TGTGCCAGCAGTTCAGGGGACATTGGAAAATACGAGCAGTACTTC. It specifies CASSSGDIGKYEQYF.